This T cell receptor (beta chain) was recovered during a study of OX40 agonist ivuxolimab in advanced cancers. The study's findings and limits: There was clonal expansion of CD4+ and CD8+ blood T cells by week 6 at 0.1 to 3.0 mg/kg. Partial responders treated at 0.1-3.0 mg/kg exhibited clonal expansion among the lowest measured.

Clones were read by immunoSEQ multiplex PCR, and TCRdb kept only the in-frame ones, dropping some. The sample records 75,000 to 95,000 clones, 80% to 90% being singletons. It was autoimmune disease history or systemic immunosuppression that excluded patients. Worth noting for this clone: As yet, its antigen is unknown.

The CDR3 sequence is 14 residues long. The germline gives CDR1 MDHEN, CDR2 SYDVKM. Trimming took 2 bases from V and 9 from J, leaving 17 bases between them. The specimen was CD4+ or CD8+ T cells sorted from blood, collected in a trial of the OX40 agonist ivuxolimab. This rearrangement joins TRBV28 to TRBJ2-7; D is ambiguous. This TCR derives from an adult with an advanced solid tumor such as melanoma, head and neck, liver or kidney cancer. CDR3 residues: CASSLSYSLLVQYF. The CDR3 DNA sequence: TGTGCCAGCAGTTTAAGCTACTCCCTATTGGTGCAGTACTTC.